Listed below are T cell receptor beta chains from one sample, sequenced in a study of cytomegalovirus exposure and HLA in healthy donors. Assay used: immunoSEQ multiplex PCR; TCRdb lists only in-frame clones, some missing. The table records about 170,000 clones, roughly nine tenths of them present only once. Sequenced: PBMCs. These receptor sequences come from a woman in her 30s in good health and CMV-seronegative. CDR3s include the opening cysteine and the closing phenylalanine or tryptophan. D genes are given only for firm matches. Some rows have no size entry. The others give once, few or many, or a class for an expanded clone.

CDR3 DNA: TGTGCCACCAGCAGGGACGACAATCGGGGCAATCAGCCCCAGCATTTT; CDR3 protein: CATSRDDNRGNQPQHF; clone size: once; V gene: TRBV15; J gene: TRBJ1-5; D gene: -
CDR3 DNA: TGTGCCAGCAGCTTAGAGGATACGCAGTATTTT; CDR3 protein: CASSLEDTQYF; clone size: -; V gene: TRBV7-9; J gene: TRBJ2-3; D gene: -
CDR3 DNA: TGCGCCAGCAGCCAGTACACAGGGGGGGGAGAAAAACTGTTTTTT; CDR3 protein: CASSQYTGGGEKLFF; clone size: once; V gene: TRBV4-1; J gene: TRBJ1-4; D gene: TRBD1
CDR3 DNA: TGTGCCAGCAGTGCCAGACAGGGGAGCTCCTACAATGAGCAGTTCTTC; CDR3 protein: CASSARQGSSYNEQFF; clone size: -; V gene: TRBV28; J gene: TRBJ2-1; D gene: TRBD1
CDR3 DNA: TGTGCCAGCAGTTACTCCGTCGGGAGCTCCAATTCACCCCTCCACTTT; CDR3 protein: CASSYSVGSSNSPLHF; clone size: many; V gene: TRBV6-5; J gene: TRBJ1-6; D gene: -
CDR3 DNA: TGTGCCAGCAGCTGGGACAGGGGAAATTCACCCCTCCACTTT; CDR3 protein: CASSWDRGNSPLHF; clone size: -; V gene: TRBV5-6; J gene: TRBJ1-6; D gene: TRBD1
CDR3 DNA: TGTGCCAGCAGCCGACTTTCTAGCCAGAAAAGGAACACTGAAGCTTTCTTT; CDR3 protein: CASSRLSSQKRNTEAFF; clone size: -; V gene: TRBV7-3; J gene: TRBJ1-1; D gene: -
CDR3 DNA: TGTGCCAGCAAGAGGACAGGGTCTTTTTCAGATACGCAGTATTTT; CDR3 protein: CASKRTGSFSDTQYF; clone size: -; V gene: TRBV2; J gene: TRBJ2-3; D gene: TRBD1
CDR3 DNA: TGTGCTAGTGGTTTGGGGACAGGGACTGAGCAGTTCTTC; CDR3 protein: CASGLGTGTEQFF; clone size: -; V gene: TRBV12-5; J gene: TRBJ2-1; D gene: TRBD1
CDR3 DNA: TGTGCCAGCAGCCGACTAGCTCGCACAGATACGCAGTATTTT; CDR3 protein: CASSRLARTDTQYF; clone size: -; V gene: TRBV7-3; J gene: TRBJ2-3; D gene: TRBD2
CDR3 DNA: TGTGCCAGCAGCTTAGAGGGCGGGAGCTCCTACAATGAGCAGTTCTTC; CDR3 protein: CASSLEGGSSYNEQFF; clone size: -; V gene: TRBV7-6; J gene: TRBJ2-1; D gene: TRBD2
CDR3 DNA: TGCAGCGGCTCGGAGACTAGCGGGAGCGGCAGTGAGCAGTTCTTC; CDR3 protein: CSGSETSGSGSEQFF; clone size: -; V gene: TRBV29-1; J gene: TRBJ2-1; D gene: TRBD2
CDR3 DNA: TGTGCCAGCAGCTCCGGGGTCACAGATACGCAGTATTTT; CDR3 protein: CASSSGVTDTQYF; clone size: -; V gene: TRBV7-9; J gene: TRBJ2-3; D gene: -
CDR3 DNA: TGCAGCGTTCACTGGAGCACTGAAGCTTTCTTT; CDR3 protein: CSVHWSTEAFF; clone size: -; V gene: TRBV29-1; J gene: TRBJ1-1; D gene: -
CDR3 DNA: TGTGCCAGCAGCCCCCGGGGTAATATAAACACCGGGGAGCTGTTTTTT; CDR3 protein: CASSPRGNINTGELFF; clone size: -; V gene: TRBV7-3; J gene: TRBJ2-2; D gene: -
CDR3 DNA: TGTGCCACCAGCAGAGATGAACTAGCTTACAATGAGCAGTTCTTC; CDR3 protein: CATSRDELAYNEQFF; clone size: once; V gene: TRBV15; J gene: TRBJ2-1; D gene: -
CDR3 DNA: TGTGCCAGCAGCTCTTGGGAACCCAATGAGCAGTTCTTC; CDR3 protein: CASSSWEPNEQFF; clone size: -; V gene: TRBV7-2; J gene: TRBJ2-1; D gene: -
CDR3 DNA: TGTGCCAGCAGCTTGGCACAGGGGGCGCCCAGTAATAATTCACCCCTCCACTTT; CDR3 protein: CASSLAQGAPSNNSPLHF; clone size: -; V gene: TRBV5-4; J gene: TRBJ1-6; D gene: TRBD1
CDR3 DNA: TGTGCCAGCAGCACTCCAGCGGGAGGACTCTCCTACGAGCAGTACTTC; CDR3 protein: CASSTPAGGLSYEQYF; clone size: -; V gene: TRBV7-2; J gene: TRBJ2-7; D gene: TRBD2
CDR3 DNA: TGTGCCAGCAGGGGAGACAGGGGCGGTGAAAAACTGTTTTTT; CDR3 protein: CASRGDRGGEKLFF; clone size: -; V gene: TRBV28; J gene: TRBJ1-4; D gene: TRBD1
CDR3 DNA: TGTGCCAGCAGGGAGACAGGACCCTCCTACGAGCAGTACTTC; CDR3 protein: CASRETGPSYEQYF; clone size: few; V gene: TRBV2; J gene: TRBJ2-7; D gene: -
CDR3 DNA: TGTGCCAGCAGTGATGGGGTTTCCTACGAGCAGTACTTC; CDR3 protein: CASSDGVSYEQYF; clone size: -; V gene: TRBV6-1; J gene: TRBJ2-7; D gene: -
CDR3 DNA: TGTGCCAGCAGCCTTCGGGGGGGCCAGTACAATGAGCAGTTCTTC; CDR3 protein: CASSLRGGQYNEQFF; clone size: -; V gene: TRBV13; J gene: TRBJ2-1; D gene: TRBD2
CDR3 DNA: TGTGCCAGCAGCTTTGGGGGGAGCTCCTACGAGCAGTACTTC; CDR3 protein: CASSFGGSSYEQYF; clone size: -; V gene: TRBV7-9; J gene: TRBJ2-7; D gene: -
CDR3 DNA: -; CDR3 protein: CASSSSTGRATEAFF; clone size: -; V gene: TRBV25-1; J gene: TRBJ1-1; D gene: -
CDR3 DNA: TGTGCCAGCAGTGATGCTCAGGCAGGCTCTGCAACTAATGAAAAACTGTTTTTT; CDR3 protein: CASSDAQAGSATNEKLFF; clone size: -; V gene: TRBV6-1; J gene: TRBJ1-4; D gene: -
CDR3 DNA: TGCGCCAGCAGCGTTGGGGCTAGCGGGAGTTTAAGGGGCACAGATACGCAGTATTTT; CDR3 protein: CASSVGASGSLRGTDTQYF; clone size: -; V gene: TRBV5-1; J gene: TRBJ2-3; D gene: TRBD2
CDR3 DNA: TGTGCCAGCAGACCCGGGGGTCTGGGGAACACCATATATTTT; CDR3 protein: CASRPGGLGNTIYF; clone size: -; V gene: TRBV6-1; J gene: TRBJ1-3; D gene: -
CDR3 DNA: TGTGCCAGCATCCGCGACGGCTCTAACTATGGCTACACCTTC; CDR3 protein: CASIRDGSNYGYTF; clone size: -; V gene: TRBV2; J gene: TRBJ1-2; D gene: -
CDR3 DNA: TGTGCCAGCAGGGAGGACAGGGGGAGCTCCTACGAGCAGTACTTC; CDR3 protein: CASREDRGSSYEQYF; clone size: -; V gene: TRBV2; J gene: TRBJ2-7; D gene: TRBD1
CDR3 DNA: TGTGCCAGCAGCGGGCACAGCGGAAGCTCCTACAATGAGCAGTTCTTC; CDR3 protein: CASSGHSGSSYNEQFF; clone size: -; V gene: TRBV4-2; J gene: TRBJ2-1; D gene: -
CDR3 DNA: TGTGCCAGCAGTCTCTTACCAGGGGGCTGGGGCTACACCTTC; CDR3 protein: CASSLLPGGWGYTF; clone size: once; V gene: TRBV27; J gene: TRBJ1-2; D gene: TRBD1
CDR3 DNA: TGTGCCAGCAGTAACAATGAGCAGTTCTTC; CDR3 protein: CASSNNEQFF; clone size: -; V gene: TRBV2; J gene: TRBJ2-1; D gene: -
CDR3 DNA: TGTGCCAGCAGTTATGGACAATACTACAATGAGCAGTTCTTC; CDR3 protein: CASSYGQYYNEQFF; clone size: -; V gene: TRBV27; J gene: TRBJ2-1; D gene: -
CDR3 DNA: TGTGCCAGTAGGATGCGGGGGCTGTACCAAGAGACCCAGTACTTC; CDR3 protein: CASRMRGLYQETQYF; clone size: -; V gene: TRBV19; J gene: TRBJ2-5; D gene: -
CDR3 DNA: TGTGCCTGGAGTGGCGGGAGGAGCGAGACCCAGTACTTC; CDR3 protein: CAWSGGRSETQYF; clone size: -; V gene: TRBV30; J gene: TRBJ2-5; D gene: TRBD2
CDR3 DNA: TGTGCCAGCAGTTCTCGCCGACAGGGGCTTAACTATGGCTACACCTTC; CDR3 protein: CASSSRRQGLNYGYTF; clone size: -; V gene: TRBV6-5; J gene: TRBJ1-2; D gene: TRBD1
CDR3 DNA: TGTGCCAGCAGCTTAGTATCTGCGGAAGAGCAGTACTTC; CDR3 protein: CASSLVSAEEQYF; clone size: once; V gene: TRBV11-2; J gene: TRBJ2-7; D gene: -
CDR3 DNA: TGTGCCAGCAGTTTATCCCGGACAGACTATGGCTACACCTTC; CDR3 protein: CASSLSRTDYGYTF; clone size: -; V gene: TRBV27; J gene: TRBJ1-2; D gene: -
CDR3 DNA: TGTGCCAGCCAGGGGCTTAAGAACACTGAAGCTTTCTTT; CDR3 protein: CASQGLKNTEAFF; clone size: -; V gene: TRBV6-5; J gene: TRBJ1-1; D gene: -
CDR3 DNA: TGTGCCAGCATGGCCAGGGGGGACGCAATTACCTACGAGCAGTACTTC; CDR3 protein: CASMARGDAITYEQYF; clone size: -; V gene: TRBV27; J gene: TRBJ2-7; D gene: -
CDR3 DNA: TGTGCCAGCAGTGAACTCTCTGGGACAGCGAACACTGAAGCTTTCTTT; CDR3 protein: CASSELSGTANTEAFF; clone size: -; V gene: TRBV2; J gene: TRBJ1-1; D gene: TRBD1
CDR3 DNA: TGCAGCGTTGCCGGCGCGAATCCGGGGCCCGAAGCTTTCTTT; CDR3 protein: CSVAGANPGPEAFF; clone size: -; V gene: TRBV29-1; J gene: TRBJ1-1; D gene: -
CDR3 DNA: TGTGCCAGCAGTACGGGACAGGTCGGAGAGACCCAGTACTTC; CDR3 protein: CASSTGQVGETQYF; clone size: -; V gene: TRBV2; J gene: TRBJ2-5; D gene: TRBD1
CDR3 DNA: TGTGCCAGCAGCTTGGGACAGGCGAACACTGAAGCTTTCTTT; CDR3 protein: CASSLGQANTEAFF; clone size: -; V gene: TRBV11-2; J gene: TRBJ1-1; D gene: TRBD1
CDR3 DNA: TGTGCCAGTAGTAGTAGACAGCACAAAAACATTCAGTACTTC; CDR3 protein: CASSSRQHKNIQYF; clone size: -; V gene: TRBV19; J gene: TRBJ2-4; D gene: -
CDR3 DNA: TGTGCCAGCAGTTTTGGGGGGATTCCAGGATACGAGCAGTACTTC; CDR3 protein: CASSFGGIPGYEQYF; clone size: once; V gene: TRBV28; J gene: TRBJ2-7; D gene: -
CDR3 DNA: TGTGCCAGCAGCCGGACAGGTCCTCTGGGGGAGCAGTACTTC; CDR3 protein: CASSRTGPLGEQYF; clone size: -; V gene: TRBV11-2; J gene: TRBJ2-7; D gene: TRBD1
CDR3 DNA: TGTGCCAGCAGCCAACTGGCAGGGCGGCAAGAGACCCAGTACTTC; CDR3 protein: CASSQLAGRQETQYF; clone size: -; V gene: TRBV14; J gene: TRBJ2-5; D gene: -
CDR3 DNA: TGCGCCAGCAGCCTATTAACAGGGGGTGGTACCGGGGAGCTGTTTTTT; CDR3 protein: CASSLLTGGGTGELFF; clone size: -; V gene: TRBV4-3; J gene: TRBJ2-2; D gene: TRBD1
CDR3 DNA: TGCAGCGTTGAAGTGGCCATCAACCTTAACTATGGCTACACCTTC; CDR3 protein: CSVEVAINLNYGYTF; clone size: -; V gene: TRBV29-1; J gene: TRBJ1-2; D gene: -
CDR3 DNA: TGCGCCAGCAGCCCGGGGGCTGGAAACACCATATATTTT; CDR3 protein: CASSPGAGNTIYF; clone size: -; V gene: TRBV4-1; J gene: TRBJ1-3; D gene: -
CDR3 DNA: TGTGCCTGGAAAGGGCATTCCACTGAAGCTTTCTTT; CDR3 protein: CAWKGHSTEAFF; clone size: -; V gene: TRBV30; J gene: TRBJ1-1; D gene: -
CDR3 DNA: TGTGCCACCAAATCGGGGTGGGGCGGCTACACCTTC; CDR3 protein: CATKSGWGGYTF; clone size: -; V gene: TRBV6-5; J gene: TRBJ1-2; D gene: -
CDR3 DNA: TGTGCCAGCAGCTTGGACGGGGGTTTCGTGGGCTACACCTTC; CDR3 protein: CASSLDGGFVGYTF; clone size: -; V gene: TRBV5-6; J gene: TRBJ1-2; D gene: -
CDR3 DNA: TGTGCCAGCAGCCCCAGGGGACACACTGAAGCTTTCTTT; CDR3 protein: CASSPRGHTEAFF; clone size: -; V gene: TRBV14; J gene: TRBJ1-1; D gene: -
CDR3 DNA: TGTGCCAGCAGCGTAGCTGGGGACAGCAATGGCTACACCTTC; CDR3 protein: CASSVAGDSNGYTF; clone size: -; V gene: TRBV9; J gene: TRBJ1-2; D gene: TRBD1
CDR3 DNA: TGTGCCAGCAGCGTAGGCTCAACTAATGAAAAACTGTTTTTT; CDR3 protein: CASSVGSTNEKLFF; clone size: -; V gene: TRBV9; J gene: TRBJ1-4; D gene: -
CDR3 DNA: TGTGCCAGCAGTCCCCGGGACAGGCGCACCGGGGAGCTGTTTTTT; CDR3 protein: CASSPRDRRTGELFF; clone size: -; V gene: TRBV28; J gene: TRBJ2-2; D gene: TRBD1